One and the same sample provided the 24 T cell receptor beta chains below, sequenced in a study of cytomegalovirus exposure and HLA in healthy donors. PCR primers comprised 60 Vbeta and 13 Jbeta primers. Clones were sequenced by immunoSEQ multiplex PCR, and TCRdb holds only the in-frame ones, with some missing. Its table lists about 170,000 clones. Sequenced: PBMCs. The receptors originated from a young woman in good health and CMV-seropositive.

This chain joins TRBV15 and TRBJ2-3, with a tentative D call TRBD1 (5 bases). The V gene's germline CDR1 is LNHNV and CDR2 YYDKDF (reference sequence). The length of the CDR3 is 16 residues. V shed 1 base and J shed 1 base, with 12 bases lying between them. The CDR3 here is CATSRVRATGTDTQYF. In nucleotides, the CDR3 is TGTGCCACCAGCAGAGTCAGGGCTACAGGCACAGATACGCAGTATTTT.

The chain employs TRBV5-1 and TRBJ2-1; 11 bases are a match to TRBD2. Germline CDR1 reads SGHRS; CDR2 reads YFSETQ. V shed 0 bases and J 9 bases; nucleotides not matched to a gene: 8. The CDR3 runs 16 residues. CDR3 sequence (DNA): TGCGCCAGCAGCTTGGGTCTAGCGGGAGGAAAAAGTGAGCAGTTCTTC. Translated: CASSLGLAGGKSEQFF.

The chain combines TRBV7-9 with TRBJ2-3; D is undetermined. CDR3 length: 13 residues. V was pared by 5 bases and J by 0 bases, with 6 bases between. CDR1 SEHNR and CDR2 FQNEAQ come from the germline V gene (reference sequence). CDR3 nucleotide sequence: TGTGCCAGCAGCGTAACTAGCACAGATACGCAGTATTTT. Its protein product is CASSVTSTDTQYF.

The chain links TRBV18 to TRBJ1-1, with D possibly being TRBD1 (5 bases). CDR1 and CDR2 from the germline V gene are KGHSH and LQKENI. V shed 1 base and J shed 1 base, with 7 bases lying between them. The CDR3 contains 14 residues. CDR3 nucleotides: TGTGCCAGCTCACCACGGGGCGGGAACACTGAAGCTTTCTTT. It is translated as CASSPRGGNTEAFF.

The chain has TRBV10-3 and TRBJ1-1; TRBD1 is a possible D gene (5 bases). V gave up 3 bases and J gave up 1 base, with 9 bases separating them. Germline V gives CDR1 ENHRY, CDR2 SYGVKD. The CDR3 is 14 amino acids. CDR3 region: CAISDPTENTEAFF. The CDR3 DNA reads TGTGCCATCAGTGACCCGACAGAGAACACTGAAGCTTTCTTT.

V usage is TRBV21-1 and J usage is TRBJ2-7; the table's D gene call, TRBD2, was not cross checked with the DNA. TRBV21-1 is annotated as a pseudogene. CDR3 size: 12 residues. CDR3 in DNA: TGTGCCAGCAGCCCAGGGTTGGAGGGGCAGTACTTC. It is translated as CASSPGLEGQYF.

The chain recombines TRBV10-2 with TRBJ2-7; 8 bases match TRBD2. CDR1 is WSHSY and CDR2 is SAAADI in the germline V gene. This CDR3 has 14 amino acids. Trimming cost V 8 bases and J 6 bases; bases outside gene matches: 12. This CDR3 reads CASAMSGRVSEQYF. CDR3 coding DNA: TGCGCCAGCGCAATGAGCGGGAGAGTCTCCGAGCAGTACTTC.

The gene calls are TRBV7-3 and TRBJ1-4, with 9 bases identical to TRBD1. The length of the CDR3 is 17 residues. CDR1 and CDR2 (germline): SGHTA, FQGTGA. J lost 6 bases, V lost 5 bases, and 13 bases had no gene match. In DNA form, the CDR3 reads TGTGCCAGCAGCCAGGACAGGGGAATAGTGAGCCATGAAAAACTGTTTTTT. As protein: CASSQDRGIVSHEKLFF.

V usage is TRBV25-1 and J usage is TRBJ1-1; tentatively, D is TRBD1 (6 bases). V gave up 6 bases and J gave up 5 bases, with 16 bases separating them. The germline CDR1 and CDR2 sequences are MGHDK and SYGVNS. The CDR3 is 14 amino acids. The chain's CDR3 is CASRPGGGGTEAFF. The CDR3 bases are TGTGCCAGCAGACCGGGAGGGGGGGGTACTGAAGCTTTCTTT. The full variable domain, completed using reference TRBV25-1 and TRBJ1-1, is EADIYQTPRYLVIGTGKKITLECSQTMGHDKMYWYQQDPGMELHLIHYSYGVNSTEKGDLSSESTVSRIRTEHFPLTLESARPSHTSQYLCASRPGGGGTEAFFGQGTRLTVV.

The chain joins TRBV30 to TRBJ2-3; no clear D. The CDR3 is 13 amino acids. V gave up 0 bases and J gave up 2 bases, with 6 bases separating them. Germline CDR1 reads GTSNPN; CDR2 reads SVGIG (reference sequence). The CDR3 loop is CAWSVHYTDTQYF. CDR3 DNA: TGTGCCTGGAGTGTACACTACACAGATACGCAGTATTTT.

J is TRBJ2-4 and V is TRBV5-1; D may be TRBD1 (6 bases). Trimming pared 2 bases from V and 4 bases from J, leaving 10 bases between. The CDR3 has 14 residues. Germline V CDR1 and CDR2: SGHRS, YFSETQ. The CDR3 coding sequence is TGCGCCAGCAGCTTTGCCAGGGGAAAAAACATTCAGTACTTC. This gives the protein CASSFARGKNIQYF.

The CDR3 sequence: CAWSRDRGFGEQYF. The CDR3 DNA reads as TGTGCCTGGAGTCGGGACAGGGGATTCGGCGAGCAGTACTTC. The chain couples TRBV30 to TRBJ2-7; the match to TRBD1 covers 10 bases. Trimming at V came to 2 bases and at J to 6 bases, leaving 7 bases not matched to a gene. Looked up from germline, CDR1 is GTSNPN and CDR2 is SVGIG (reference sequence). This CDR3 comprises 14 residues.

V gene TRBV12-5 combines with J gene TRBJ2-7; D is unclear. The length of the CDR3 is 12 residues. The V gene lost 2 bases and the J gene lost 4 bases, with 6 bases spanning the gap. From germline, CDR1 is LGHNT and CDR2 FRNRAP. The CDR3 is CASGLREYEQYF. CDR3 in DNA: TGTGCTAGTGGTTTGAGAGAATACGAGCAGTACTTC.

CDR3 protein: CASSQEASGGAETQYF. The CDR3, as DNA: TGTGCCAGCAGCCAAGAGGCTAGCGGGGGGGCGGAGACCCAGTACTTC. This sequence joins TRBV4-2 and TRBJ2-5, with 12 bases matching TRBD2. This CDR3 has 16 residues. The junction had 4 bases not matched to a gene; V was cut back by 0 bases and J by 5 bases. Germline CDR1 is LGHNA and CDR2 is YNFKEQ.

The chain recombines TRBV7-2 with TRBJ1-2, with a tentative D call TRBD1 (5 bases). Trimming stripped 2 bases from V and 5 bases from J, with 12 bases between. The germline gives CDR1 SGHTA, CDR2 FQGNSA. The CDR3 is 14 residues long. The CDR3 DNA sequence: TGTGCCAGCAGCTTATCTCTGACAGAGTATGGCTACACCTTC. Its protein is CASSLSLTEYGYTF.

The CDR3 spells CASSSAGLQFF. CDR3 in DNA: TGTGCCAGCAGCTCCGCCGGACTGCAGTTCTTC. The chain links TRBV7-2 to TRBJ2-1, with a weak D call TRBD2 (5 bases). V was clipped by 4 bases and J by 12 bases, with 10 bases between them. Looked up from germline, CDR1 is SGHTA and CDR2 is FQGNSA. The length of the CDR3 is 11 residues.

The CDR3 nucleotides read TGCGCCAGCAGCCCCCCTGGGACAGTCTCTGGAAACACCATATATTTT. Translated, it gives CASSPPGTVSGNTIYF. The chain recombines TRBV4-1 with TRBJ1-3; 7 bases are a match to TRBD1. CDR1 is MGHRA and CDR2 is YSYEKL in the germline V gene. CDR3 size: 16 residues. V shed 4 bases, J shed 0 bases, and the junction held 6 bases outside the gene matches.

The V call is TRBV9, the J call TRBJ1-2; 8 nucleotides align to TRBD1. The J segment lost 2 bases and the V segment lost 0 bases, leaving 0 bases of the junction unmatched. CDR3 length: 14 residues. Germline V gene sequence: CDR1 SGDLS, CDR2 YYNGEE. The CDR3 DNA follows: TGTGCCAGCAGCGTAGGGACAGGGAACTATGGCTACACCTTC. Translated: CASSVGTGNYGYTF.

This chain links TRBV19 with TRBJ1-6; 9 positions agree with TRBD1. The CDR3 has 14 residues. The V gene end was trimmed by 4 bases and the J gene end by 8 bases; junction bases not matched to a gene: 3. Germline CDR1 and CDR2: LNHDA and SQIVND (reference sequence). This CDR3 is CASSTGQGHSPLHF. Written as DNA, the CDR3 is TGTGCCAGTAGTACCGGACAGGGGCATTCACCCCTCCACTTT.

This sequence joins TRBV4-1 and TRBJ2-4; tentative D call: TRBD1 (5 bases). CDR1 and CDR2 from the germline V gene are MGHRA and YSYEKL. The length of the CDR3 is 16 residues. The V end lost 3 bases, the J end lost 8 bases, and 20 bases lay between the germline ends. Written as DNA, the CDR3 is TGCGCCAGCAGCCATGGGGCAGTAGTTAAAAGGGACATTCAGTACTTC. This codes for CASSHGAVVKRDIQYF.

The rearrangement joins TRBV6-5 to TRBJ2-7, with TRBD2 as a possible D gene (7 bases). Trimming took off 6 bases at V and 9 bases at J, with 21 bases between the two ends. CDR1 MNHEY and CDR2 SVGAGI come from the germline V gene. The CDR3 runs 14 residues. The CDR3 region is CASSPDLGGRVQYF. The CDR3 DNA reads as TGTGCCAGCAGCCCCGATCTCGGGGGGCGGGTGCAGTACTTC.

This sequence joins TRBV18 and TRBJ2-7, with a possible D match to TRBD2 (5 bases). The CDR3 spans 11 residues. The germline V gene has CDR1 KGHSH and CDR2 LQKENI. V was shortened by 3 bases and J by 12 bases, with 12 bases between the two germline ends. CDR3 sequence: CASSPGLVWYF. CDR3 in DNA: TGTGCCAGCTCACCTGGACTCGTCTGGTACTTC. Together with reference TRBV18 and TRBJ2-7, the CDR3 gives the full variable domain: NAGVMQNPRHLVRRRGQEARLRCSPMKGHSHVYWYRQLPEEGLKFMVYLQKENIIDESGMPKERFSAEFPKEGPSILRIQQVVRGDSAAYFCASSPGLVWYFGPGTRLTVT.

This chain connects TRBV29-1 to TRBJ1-2; TRBD1 aligns across 10 bases. The CDR3 has 13 amino acids. Germline CDR1 is SQVTM and CDR2 is ANQGSEA. The junction had 8 bases not matched to a gene; V was cut back by 5 bases and J by 8 bases. CDR3 bases: TGCAGCGTTCCGGGGACAGGGGCGGACGGCTACACCTTC. This gives the protein CSVPGTGADGYTF.

This chain joins TRBV4-1 and TRBJ2-7; 8 bases fit TRBD1. The CDR3 is 18 amino acids. V gave up 0 bases and J gave up 7 bases; unmatched junction bases: 17. Germline V CDR1 and CDR2: MGHRA, YSYEKL. The CDR3 spells CASSQEEYPGQGAGEQYF. The CDR3 DNA sequence: TGCGCCAGCAGCCAAGAGGAGTATCCAGGGCAGGGGGCAGGGGAGCAGTACTTC.